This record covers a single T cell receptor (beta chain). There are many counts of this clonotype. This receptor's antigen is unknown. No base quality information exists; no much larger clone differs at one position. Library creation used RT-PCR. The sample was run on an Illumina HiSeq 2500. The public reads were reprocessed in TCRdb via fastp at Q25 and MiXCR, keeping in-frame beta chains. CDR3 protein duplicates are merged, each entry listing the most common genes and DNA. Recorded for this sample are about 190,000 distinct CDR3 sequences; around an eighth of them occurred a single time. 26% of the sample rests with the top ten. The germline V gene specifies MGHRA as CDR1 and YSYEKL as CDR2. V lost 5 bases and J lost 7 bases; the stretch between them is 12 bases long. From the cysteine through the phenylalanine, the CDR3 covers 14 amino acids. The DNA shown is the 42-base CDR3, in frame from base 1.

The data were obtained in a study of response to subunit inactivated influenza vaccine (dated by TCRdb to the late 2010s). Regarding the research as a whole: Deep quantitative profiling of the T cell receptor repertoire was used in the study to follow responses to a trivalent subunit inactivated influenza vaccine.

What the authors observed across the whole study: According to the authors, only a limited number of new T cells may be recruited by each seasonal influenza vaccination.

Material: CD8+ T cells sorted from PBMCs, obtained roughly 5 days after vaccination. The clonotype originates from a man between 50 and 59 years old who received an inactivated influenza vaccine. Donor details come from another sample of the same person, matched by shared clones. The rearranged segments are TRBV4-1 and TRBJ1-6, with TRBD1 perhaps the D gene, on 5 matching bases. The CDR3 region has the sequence CASSRRGENSPLHF. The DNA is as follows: TGCGCCAGCAGCAGACGGGGGGAAAATTCACCCCTCCACTTT.